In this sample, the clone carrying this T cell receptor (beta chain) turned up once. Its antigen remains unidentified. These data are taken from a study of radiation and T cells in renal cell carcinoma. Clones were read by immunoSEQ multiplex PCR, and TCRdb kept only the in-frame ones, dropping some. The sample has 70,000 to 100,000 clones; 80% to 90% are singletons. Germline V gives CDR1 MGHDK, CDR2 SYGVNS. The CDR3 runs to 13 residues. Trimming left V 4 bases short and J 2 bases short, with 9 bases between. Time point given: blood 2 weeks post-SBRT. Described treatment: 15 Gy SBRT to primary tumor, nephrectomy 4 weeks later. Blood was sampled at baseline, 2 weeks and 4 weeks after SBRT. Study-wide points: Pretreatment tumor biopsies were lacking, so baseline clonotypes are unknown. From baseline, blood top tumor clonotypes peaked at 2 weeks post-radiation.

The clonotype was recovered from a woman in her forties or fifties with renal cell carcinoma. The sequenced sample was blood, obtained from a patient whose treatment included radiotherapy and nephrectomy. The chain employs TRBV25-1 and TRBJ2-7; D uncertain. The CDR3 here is CASSGSVPYEQYF. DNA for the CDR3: TGTGCCAGCAGTGGGTCGGTACCCTACGAGCAGTACTTC.